This TCR beta chain was captured by sequencing in a study of preoperative IRX-2 immunotherapy in early breast cancer. The J segment lost 3 bases and the V segment lost 5 bases, leaving 5 bases of the junction unmatched. The CDR3 is made up of 15 amino acids. Germline V gene data show CDR1 as KGHSH and CDR2 as LQKENI. Treatment: preoperative locoregional IRX-2 cytokine immunotherapy. Preoperative locoregional IRX-2 cytokine immunotherapy was tested in the phase Ib source study. TCRdb's table, derived via immunoSEQ multiplex PCR, lists solely in-frame clones and lacks some. The repertoire holds 55,000 to 70,000 clones, with roughly 95% as singletons.

The genes are TRBV18 and TRBJ1-3; 9 bases match TRBD1. This sequence originates from a human donor with breast cancer. This specimen was taken from a patient treated with IRX-2 immunotherapy. The DNA of the CDR3 is TGTGCCAGCTCAAGAGGACAGGGGCTTGGAAACACCATATATTTT. It translates to CASSRGQGLGNTIYF. Complete variable domain (other parts from reference TRBV18 and TRBJ1-3): NAGVMQNPRHLVRRRGQEARLRCSPMKGHSHVYWYRQLPEEGLKFMVYLQKENIIDESGMPKERFSAEFPKEGPSILRIQQVVRGDSAAYFCASSRGQGLGNTIYFGEGSWLTVV.